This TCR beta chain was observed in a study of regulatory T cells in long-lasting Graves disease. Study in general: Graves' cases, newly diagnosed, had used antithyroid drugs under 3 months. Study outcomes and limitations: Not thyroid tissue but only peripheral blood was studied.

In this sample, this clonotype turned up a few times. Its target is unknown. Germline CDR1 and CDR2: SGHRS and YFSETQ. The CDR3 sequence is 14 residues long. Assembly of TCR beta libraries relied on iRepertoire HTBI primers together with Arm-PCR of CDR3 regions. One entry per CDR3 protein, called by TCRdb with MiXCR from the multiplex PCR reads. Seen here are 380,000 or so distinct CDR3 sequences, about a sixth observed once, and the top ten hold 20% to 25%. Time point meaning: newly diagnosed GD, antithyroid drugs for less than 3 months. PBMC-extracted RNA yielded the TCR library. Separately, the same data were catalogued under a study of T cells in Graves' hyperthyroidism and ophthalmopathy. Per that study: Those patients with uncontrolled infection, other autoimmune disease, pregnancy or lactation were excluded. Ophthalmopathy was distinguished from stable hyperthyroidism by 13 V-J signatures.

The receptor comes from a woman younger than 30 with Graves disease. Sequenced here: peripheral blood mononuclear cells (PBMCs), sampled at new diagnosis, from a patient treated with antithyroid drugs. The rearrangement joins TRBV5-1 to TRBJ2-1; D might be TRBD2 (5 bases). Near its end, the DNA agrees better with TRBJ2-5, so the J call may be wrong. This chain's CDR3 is CASSLGRSGGTQYF. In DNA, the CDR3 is TGCGCCAGCAGCTTGGGCAGGTCTGGAGGGACCCAGTACTTC.